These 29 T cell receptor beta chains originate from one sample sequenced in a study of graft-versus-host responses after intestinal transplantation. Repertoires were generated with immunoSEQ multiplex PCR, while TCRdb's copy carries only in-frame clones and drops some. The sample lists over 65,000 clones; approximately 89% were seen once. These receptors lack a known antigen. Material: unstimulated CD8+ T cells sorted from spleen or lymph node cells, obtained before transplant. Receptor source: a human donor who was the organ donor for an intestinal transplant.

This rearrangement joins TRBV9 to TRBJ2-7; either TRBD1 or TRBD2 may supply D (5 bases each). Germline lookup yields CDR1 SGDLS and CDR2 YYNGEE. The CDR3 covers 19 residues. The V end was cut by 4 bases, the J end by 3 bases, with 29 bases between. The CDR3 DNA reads TGTGCCAGCAGCCCCCAAGAGGGTTCGGGACGGACCCTTTTCTACGAGCAGTACTTC. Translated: CASSPQEGSGRTLFYEQYF.

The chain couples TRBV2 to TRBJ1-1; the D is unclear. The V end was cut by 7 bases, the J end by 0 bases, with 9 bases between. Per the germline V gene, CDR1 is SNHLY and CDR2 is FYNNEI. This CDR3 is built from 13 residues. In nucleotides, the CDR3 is TGTGCCAGCAAGGAGGTAATGAACACTGAAGCTTTCTTT. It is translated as CASKEVMNTEAFF.

The CDR3 nucleotides read TGTGCCAGCAGCCCCGGGACAGGGCCCTACGAGCAGTACTTC. It is translated as CASSPGTGPYEQYF. The rearrangement joins TRBV14 to TRBJ2-7, with 9 bases aligning to TRBD1. Germline V gene sequence: CDR1 SGHDN, CDR2 FVKESK. The ends lost 4 bases at V and 2 bases at J; junction bases unmatched: 3. The CDR3 loop spans 14 amino acids.

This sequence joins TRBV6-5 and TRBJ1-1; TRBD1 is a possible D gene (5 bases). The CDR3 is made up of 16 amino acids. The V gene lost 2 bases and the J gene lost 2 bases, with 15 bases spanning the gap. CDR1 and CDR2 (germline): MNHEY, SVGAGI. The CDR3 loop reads CASSYGPRGVNTEAFF. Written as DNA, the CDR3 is TGTGCCAGCAGTTACGGCCCTCGGGGGGTAAACACTGAAGCTTTCTTT.

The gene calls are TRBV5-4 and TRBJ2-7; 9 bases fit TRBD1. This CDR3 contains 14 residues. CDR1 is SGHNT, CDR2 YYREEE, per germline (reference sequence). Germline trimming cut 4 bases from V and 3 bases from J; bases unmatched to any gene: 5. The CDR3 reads CASSQRDRVYEQYF. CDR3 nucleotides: TGTGCCAGCAGCCAGCGGGACAGGGTCTACGAGCAGTACTTC.

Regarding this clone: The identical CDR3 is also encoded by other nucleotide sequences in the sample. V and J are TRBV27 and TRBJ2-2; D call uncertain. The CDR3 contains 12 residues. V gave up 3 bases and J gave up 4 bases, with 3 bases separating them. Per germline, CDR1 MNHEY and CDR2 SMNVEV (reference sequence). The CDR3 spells CASSFGTGELFF. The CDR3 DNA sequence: TGTGCCAGCAGTTTCGGCACCGGGGAGCTGTTTTTT.

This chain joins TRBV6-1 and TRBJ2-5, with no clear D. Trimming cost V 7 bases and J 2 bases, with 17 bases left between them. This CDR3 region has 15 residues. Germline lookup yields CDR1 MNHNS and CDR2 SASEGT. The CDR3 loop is CASNQRAASQETQYF. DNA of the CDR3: TGTGCCAGCAACCAACGGGCCGCCTCTCAAGAGACCCAGTACTTC.

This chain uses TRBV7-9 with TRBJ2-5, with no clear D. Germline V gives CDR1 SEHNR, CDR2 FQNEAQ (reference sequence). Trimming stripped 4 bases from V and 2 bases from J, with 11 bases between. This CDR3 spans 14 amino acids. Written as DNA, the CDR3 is TGTGCCAGCAGCTCCCCCGCCGGACAAGAGACCCAGTACTTC. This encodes CASSSPAGQETQYF.

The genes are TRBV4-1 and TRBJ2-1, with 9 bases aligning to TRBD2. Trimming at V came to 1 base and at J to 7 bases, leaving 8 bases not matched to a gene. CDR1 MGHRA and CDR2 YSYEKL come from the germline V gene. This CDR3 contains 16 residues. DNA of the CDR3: TGCGCCAGCAGCCAAGTAACTAGCGGGTTGGAAAATGAGCAGTTCTTC. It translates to CASSQVTSGLENEQFF.

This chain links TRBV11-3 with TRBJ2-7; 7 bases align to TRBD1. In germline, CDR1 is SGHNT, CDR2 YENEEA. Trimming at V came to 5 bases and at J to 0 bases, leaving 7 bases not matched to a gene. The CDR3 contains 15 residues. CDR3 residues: CASSDWTGRSYEQYF. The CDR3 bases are TGTGCCAGCAGCGACTGGACAGGCCGCTCCTACGAGCAGTACTTC.

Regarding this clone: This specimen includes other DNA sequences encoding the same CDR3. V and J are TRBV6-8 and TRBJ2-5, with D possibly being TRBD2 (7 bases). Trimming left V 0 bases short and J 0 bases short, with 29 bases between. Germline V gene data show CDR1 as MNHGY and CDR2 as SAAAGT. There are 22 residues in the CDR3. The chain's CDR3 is CASSYSIRGQAGATPNQETQYF. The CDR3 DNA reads TGTGCCAGCAGTTACTCTATCCGGGGTCAGGCGGGGGCTACGCCCAACCAAGAGACCCAGTACTTC.

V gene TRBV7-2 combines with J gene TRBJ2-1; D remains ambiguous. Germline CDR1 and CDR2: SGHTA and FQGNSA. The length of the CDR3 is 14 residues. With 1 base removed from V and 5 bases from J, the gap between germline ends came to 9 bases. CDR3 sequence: CASSLDGNHNEQFF. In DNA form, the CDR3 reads TGTGCCAGCAGCTTAGATGGGAATCACAATGAGCAGTTCTTC.

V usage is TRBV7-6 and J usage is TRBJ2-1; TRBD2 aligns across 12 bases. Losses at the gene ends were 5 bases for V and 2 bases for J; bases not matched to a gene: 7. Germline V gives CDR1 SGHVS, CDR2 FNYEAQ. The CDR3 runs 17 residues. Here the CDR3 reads CASSNRLAGAAYNEQFF. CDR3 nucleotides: TGTGCCAGCAGCAACCGACTAGCGGGGGCGGCCTACAATGAGCAGTTCTTC.

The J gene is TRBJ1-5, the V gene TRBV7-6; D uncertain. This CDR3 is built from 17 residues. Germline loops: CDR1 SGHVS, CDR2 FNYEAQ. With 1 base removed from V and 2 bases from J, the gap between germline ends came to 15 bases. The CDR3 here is CASSLEPKGSRNQPQHF. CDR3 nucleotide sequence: TGTGCCAGCAGCTTAGAGCCCAAGGGAAGCCGCAATCAGCCCCAGCATTTT.

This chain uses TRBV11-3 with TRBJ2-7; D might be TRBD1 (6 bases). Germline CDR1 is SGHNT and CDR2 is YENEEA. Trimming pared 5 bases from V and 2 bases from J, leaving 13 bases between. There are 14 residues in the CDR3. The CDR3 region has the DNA TGTGCCAGCAGCGTTCGAGGGGGAACCTACGAGCAGTACTTC. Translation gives CASSVRGGTYEQYF.

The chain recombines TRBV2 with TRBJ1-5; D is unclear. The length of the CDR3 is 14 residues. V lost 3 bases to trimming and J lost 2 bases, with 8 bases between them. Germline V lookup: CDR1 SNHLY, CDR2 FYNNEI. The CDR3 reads CASSDVGGNQPQHF. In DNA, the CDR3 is TGTGCCAGCAGTGATGTGGGAGGCAATCAGCCCCAGCATTTT.

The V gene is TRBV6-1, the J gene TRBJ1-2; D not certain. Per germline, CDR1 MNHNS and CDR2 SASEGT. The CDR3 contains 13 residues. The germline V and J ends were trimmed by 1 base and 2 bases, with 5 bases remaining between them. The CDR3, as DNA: TGTGCCAGCAGTGAAGGGTTAAACTATGGCTACACCTTC. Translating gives CASSEGLNYGYTF.

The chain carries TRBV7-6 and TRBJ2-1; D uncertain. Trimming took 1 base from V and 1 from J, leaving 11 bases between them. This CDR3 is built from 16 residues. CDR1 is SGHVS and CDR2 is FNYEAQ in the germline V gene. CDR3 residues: CASSLEADGSYNEQFF. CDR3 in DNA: TGTGCCAGCAGCTTAGAGGCGGACGGATCCTACAATGAGCAGTTCTTC.

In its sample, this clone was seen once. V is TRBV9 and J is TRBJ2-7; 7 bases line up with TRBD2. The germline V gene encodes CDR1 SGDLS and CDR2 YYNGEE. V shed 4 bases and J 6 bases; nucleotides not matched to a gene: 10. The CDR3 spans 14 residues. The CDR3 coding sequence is TGTGCCAGCAGCCCTACTGGACTAGACGGCGAGCAGTACTTC. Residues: CASSPTGLDGEQYF.

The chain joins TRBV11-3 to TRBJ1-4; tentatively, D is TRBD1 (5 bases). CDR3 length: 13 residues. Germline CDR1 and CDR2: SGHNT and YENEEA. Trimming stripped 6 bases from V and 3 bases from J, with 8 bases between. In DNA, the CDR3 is TGTGCCAGCAGTCTGGGACCTAATGAAAAACTGTTTTTT. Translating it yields CASSLGPNEKLFF.

The CDR3 sequence is CASSPAGQNTGELFF. In DNA, the CDR3 is TGTGCCAGCAGCCCCGCCGGACAGAACACCGGGGAGCTGTTTTTT. The chain couples TRBV7-9 to TRBJ2-2; a weak D match, TRBD1 (5 bases). Looked up from germline, CDR1 is SEHNR and CDR2 is FQNEAQ (reference sequence). V was shortened by 5 bases and J by 1 base, with 11 bases between the two germline ends. The CDR3 loop spans 15 amino acids.

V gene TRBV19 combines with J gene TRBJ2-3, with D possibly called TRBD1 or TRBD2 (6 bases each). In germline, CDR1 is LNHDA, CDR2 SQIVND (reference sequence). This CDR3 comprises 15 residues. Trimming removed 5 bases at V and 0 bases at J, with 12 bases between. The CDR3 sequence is CASSSEGGSTDTQYF. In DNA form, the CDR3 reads TGTGCCAGTAGTTCGGAGGGGGGTAGCACAGATACGCAGTATTTT.

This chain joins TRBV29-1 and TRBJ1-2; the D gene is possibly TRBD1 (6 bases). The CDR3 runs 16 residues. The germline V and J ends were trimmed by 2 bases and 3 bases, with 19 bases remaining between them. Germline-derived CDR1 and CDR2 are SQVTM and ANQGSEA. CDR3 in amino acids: CSVEFLRTDQHYGYTF. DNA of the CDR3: TGCAGCGTTGAATTTCTGAGGACAGATCAACACTATGGCTACACCTTC.

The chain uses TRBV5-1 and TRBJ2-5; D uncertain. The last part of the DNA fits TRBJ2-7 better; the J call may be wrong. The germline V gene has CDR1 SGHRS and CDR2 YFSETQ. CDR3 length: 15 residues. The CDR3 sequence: CASSLGGGPSYEQYF. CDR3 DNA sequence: TGCGCCAGCAGCTTGGGGGGTGGTCCTTCCTACGAGCAGTACTTC.

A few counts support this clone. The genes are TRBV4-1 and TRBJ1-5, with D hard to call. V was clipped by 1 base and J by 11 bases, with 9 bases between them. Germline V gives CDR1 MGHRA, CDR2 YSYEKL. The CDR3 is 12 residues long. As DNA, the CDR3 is TGCGCCAGCAGCCAAGGTGGCGGGGCCCAGCATTTT. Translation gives CASSQGGGAQHF.

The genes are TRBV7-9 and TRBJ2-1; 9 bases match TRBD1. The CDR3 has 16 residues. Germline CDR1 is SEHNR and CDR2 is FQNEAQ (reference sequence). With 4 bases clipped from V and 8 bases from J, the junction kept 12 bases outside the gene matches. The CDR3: CASSSNRDRVDHEQFF. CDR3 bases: TGTGCCAGCAGCTCAAACCGGGACAGGGTTGACCATGAGCAGTTCTTC.

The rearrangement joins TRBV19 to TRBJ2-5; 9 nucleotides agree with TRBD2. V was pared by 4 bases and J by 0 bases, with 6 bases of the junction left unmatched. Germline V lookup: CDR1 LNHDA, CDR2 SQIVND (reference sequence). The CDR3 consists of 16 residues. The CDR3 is CASSTLAGYYQETQYF. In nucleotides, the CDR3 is TGTGCCAGTAGTACCCTAGCGGGATATTACCAAGAGACCCAGTACTTC.

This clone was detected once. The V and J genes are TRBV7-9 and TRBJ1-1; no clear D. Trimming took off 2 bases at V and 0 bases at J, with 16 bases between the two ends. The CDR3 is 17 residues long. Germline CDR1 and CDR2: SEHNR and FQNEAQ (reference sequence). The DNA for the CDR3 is TGTGCCAGCAGCTTATGTATCGCCCGGTGGATGAACACTGAAGCTTTCTTT. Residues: CASSLCIARWMNTEAFF.

CDR3 in amino acids: CASSWTGGYEQYF. CDR3 nucleotides: TGTGCCAGCAGTTGGACAGGGGGCTACGAGCAGTACTTC. The genes are TRBV6-6 and TRBJ2-7, with TRBD1 matching 10 bases. V lost 4 bases and J lost 3; bases outside the gene matches: 0. Germline CDR1 reads MNHNY; CDR2 reads SVGAGI (reference sequence). The CDR3 runs to 13 residues.